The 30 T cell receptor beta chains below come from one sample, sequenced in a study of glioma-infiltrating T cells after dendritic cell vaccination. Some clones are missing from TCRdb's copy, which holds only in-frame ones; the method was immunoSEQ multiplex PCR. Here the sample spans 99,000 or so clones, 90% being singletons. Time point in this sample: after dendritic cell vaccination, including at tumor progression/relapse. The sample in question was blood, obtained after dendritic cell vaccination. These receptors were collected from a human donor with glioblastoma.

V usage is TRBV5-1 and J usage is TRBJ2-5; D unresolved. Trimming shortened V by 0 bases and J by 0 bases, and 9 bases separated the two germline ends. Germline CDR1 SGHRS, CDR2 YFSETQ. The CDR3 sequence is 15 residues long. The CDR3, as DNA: TGCGCCAGCAGCTTGGGGGCCAGGTACCAAGAGACCCAGTACTTC. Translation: CASSLGARYQETQYF.

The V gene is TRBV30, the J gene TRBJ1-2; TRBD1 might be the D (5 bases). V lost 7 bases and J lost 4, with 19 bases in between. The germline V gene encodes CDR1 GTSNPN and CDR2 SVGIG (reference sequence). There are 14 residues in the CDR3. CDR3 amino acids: CAYYRTRPFYGYTF. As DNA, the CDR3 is TGTGCCTACTATCGGACACGACCATTCTATGGCTACACCTTC.

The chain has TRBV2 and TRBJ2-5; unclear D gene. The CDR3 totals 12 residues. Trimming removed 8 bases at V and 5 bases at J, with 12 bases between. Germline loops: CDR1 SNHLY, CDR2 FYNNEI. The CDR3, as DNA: TGTGCCAGCGGTCCAGGCGTGGAGACCCAGTACTTC. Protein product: CASGPGVETQYF.

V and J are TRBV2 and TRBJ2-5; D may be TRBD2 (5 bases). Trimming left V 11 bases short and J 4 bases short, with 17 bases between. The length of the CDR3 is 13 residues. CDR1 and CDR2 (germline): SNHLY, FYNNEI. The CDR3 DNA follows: TGTGCCTCCAACCCCGGCCGGGGAGAGACCCAGTACTTC. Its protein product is CASNPGRGETQYF.

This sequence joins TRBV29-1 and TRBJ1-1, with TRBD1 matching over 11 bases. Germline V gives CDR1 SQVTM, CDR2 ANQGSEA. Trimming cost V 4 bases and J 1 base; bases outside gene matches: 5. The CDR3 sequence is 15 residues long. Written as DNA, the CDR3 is TGCAGCGTTGCCGGGACAGGGGGACGGAACACTGAAGCTTTCTTT. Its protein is CSVAGTGGRNTEAFF.

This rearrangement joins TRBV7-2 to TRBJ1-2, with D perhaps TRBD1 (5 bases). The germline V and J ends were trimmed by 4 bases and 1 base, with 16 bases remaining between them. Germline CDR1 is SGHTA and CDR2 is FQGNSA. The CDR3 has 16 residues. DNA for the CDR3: TGTGCCAGCAGCTCCCCGGGGGTTGGGGGTAACTATGGCTACACCTTC. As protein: CASSSPGVGGNYGYTF.

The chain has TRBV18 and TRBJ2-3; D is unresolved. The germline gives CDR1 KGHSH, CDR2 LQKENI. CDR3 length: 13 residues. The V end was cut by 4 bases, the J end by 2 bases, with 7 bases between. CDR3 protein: CASSQTNTDTQYF. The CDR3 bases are TGTGCCAGCTCACAGACAAACACAGATACGCAGTATTTT.

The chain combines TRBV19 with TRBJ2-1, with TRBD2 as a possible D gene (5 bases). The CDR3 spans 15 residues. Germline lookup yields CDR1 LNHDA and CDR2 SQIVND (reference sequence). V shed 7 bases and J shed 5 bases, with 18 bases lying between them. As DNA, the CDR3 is TGTGCCAGTAAGGCTTTCCGGGAATCCGACAATGAGCAGTTCTTC. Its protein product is CASKAFRESDNEQFF.

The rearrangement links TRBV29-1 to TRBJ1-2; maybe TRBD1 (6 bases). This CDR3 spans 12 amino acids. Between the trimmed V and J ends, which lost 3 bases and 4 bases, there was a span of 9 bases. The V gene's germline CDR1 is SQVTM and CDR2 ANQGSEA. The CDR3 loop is CSVETGPYGYTF. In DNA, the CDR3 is TGCAGCGTTGAGACAGGCCCCTATGGCTACACCTTC.

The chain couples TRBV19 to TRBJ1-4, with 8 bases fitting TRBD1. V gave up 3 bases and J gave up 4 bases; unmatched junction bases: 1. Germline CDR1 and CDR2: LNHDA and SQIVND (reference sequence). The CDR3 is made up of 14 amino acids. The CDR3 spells CASSIGQGNEKLFF. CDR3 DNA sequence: TGTGCCAGTAGTATCGGACAGGGTAATGAAAAACTGTTTTTT.

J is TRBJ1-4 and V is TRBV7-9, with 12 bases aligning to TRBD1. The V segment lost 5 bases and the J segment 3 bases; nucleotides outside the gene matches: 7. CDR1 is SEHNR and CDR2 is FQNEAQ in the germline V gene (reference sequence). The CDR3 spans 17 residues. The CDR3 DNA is TGTGCCAGCAGCCCAAGCGGGACAGGGGGCCCTAATGAAAAACTGTTTTTT. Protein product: CASSPSGTGGPNEKLFF.

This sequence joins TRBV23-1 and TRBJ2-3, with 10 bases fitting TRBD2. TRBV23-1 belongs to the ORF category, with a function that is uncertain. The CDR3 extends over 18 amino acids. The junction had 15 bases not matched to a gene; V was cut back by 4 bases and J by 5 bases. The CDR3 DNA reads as TGCGCCAGCAGTCCATTTAGCGGGGGGACACTATCGGGAGATACGCAGTATTTT. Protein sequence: CASSPFSGGTLSGDTQYF.

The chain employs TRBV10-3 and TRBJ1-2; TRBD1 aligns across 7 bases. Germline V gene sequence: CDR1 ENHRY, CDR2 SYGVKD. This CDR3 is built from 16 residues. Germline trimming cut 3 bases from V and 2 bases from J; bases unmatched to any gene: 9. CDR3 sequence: CAISDPGQTTNYGYTF. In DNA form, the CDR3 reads TGTGCCATCAGTGACCCGGGACAGACGACCAACTATGGCTACACCTTC.

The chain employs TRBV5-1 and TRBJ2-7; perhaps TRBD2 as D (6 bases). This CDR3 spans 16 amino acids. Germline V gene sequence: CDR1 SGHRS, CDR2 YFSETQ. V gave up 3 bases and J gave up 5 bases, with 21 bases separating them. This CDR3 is CASSSGGVGVGHEQYF. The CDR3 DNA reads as TGCGCCAGCAGCTCGGGCGGGGTAGGGGTAGGCCACGAGCAGTACTTC.

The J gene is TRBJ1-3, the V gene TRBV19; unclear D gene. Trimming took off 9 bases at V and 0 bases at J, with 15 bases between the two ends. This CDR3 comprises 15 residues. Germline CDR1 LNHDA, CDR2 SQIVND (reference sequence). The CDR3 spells CASREGAISGNTIYF. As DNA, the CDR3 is TGTGCCAGCCGGGAAGGAGCAATCTCTGGAAACACCATATATTTT.

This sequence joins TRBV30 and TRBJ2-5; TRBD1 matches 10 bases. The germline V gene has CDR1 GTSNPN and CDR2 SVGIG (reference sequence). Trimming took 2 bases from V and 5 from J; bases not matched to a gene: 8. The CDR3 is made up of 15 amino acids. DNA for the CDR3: TGTGCCTGGAGTACGACAGGGGGCGGGTCGGAGACCCAGTACTTC. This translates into CAWSTTGGGSETQYF.

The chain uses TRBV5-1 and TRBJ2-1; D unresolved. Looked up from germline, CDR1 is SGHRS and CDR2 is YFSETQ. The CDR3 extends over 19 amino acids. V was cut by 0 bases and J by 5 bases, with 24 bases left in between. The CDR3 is CASSLVPTAESNMNNEQFF. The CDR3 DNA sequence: TGCGCCAGCAGCTTGGTCCCAACAGCTGAATCTAATATGAACAATGAGCAGTTCTTC.

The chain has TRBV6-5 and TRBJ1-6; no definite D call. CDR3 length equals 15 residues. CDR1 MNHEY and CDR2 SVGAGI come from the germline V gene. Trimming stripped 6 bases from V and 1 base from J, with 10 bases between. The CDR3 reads CASSPRGSYNSPLHF. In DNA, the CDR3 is TGTGCCAGCAGCCCCCGCGGGTCCTATAATTCACCCCTCCACTTT.

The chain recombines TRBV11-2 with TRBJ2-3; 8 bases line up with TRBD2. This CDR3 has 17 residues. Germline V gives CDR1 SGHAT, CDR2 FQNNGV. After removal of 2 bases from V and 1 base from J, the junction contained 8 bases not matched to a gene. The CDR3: CASSLKYGGRRTDTQYF. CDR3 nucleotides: TGTGCCAGCAGCTTAAAGTATGGCGGGAGGCGCACAGATACGCAGTATTTT.

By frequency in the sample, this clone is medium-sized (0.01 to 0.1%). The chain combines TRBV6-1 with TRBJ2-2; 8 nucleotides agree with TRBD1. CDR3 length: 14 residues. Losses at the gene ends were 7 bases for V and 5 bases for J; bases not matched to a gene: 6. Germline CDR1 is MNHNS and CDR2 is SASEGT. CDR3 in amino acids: CASTEQGETGELFF. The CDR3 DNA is TGTGCCAGCACCGAACAGGGGGAGACCGGGGAGCTGTTTTTT.

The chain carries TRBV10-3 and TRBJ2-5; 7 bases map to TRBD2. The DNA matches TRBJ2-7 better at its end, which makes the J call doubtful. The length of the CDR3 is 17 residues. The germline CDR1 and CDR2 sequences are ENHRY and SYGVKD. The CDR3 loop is CATSGVGGSGLSYEQYF. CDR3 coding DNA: TGTGCCACCTCGGGGGTAGGCGGGAGTGGGCTCTCCTACGAGCAGTACTTC.

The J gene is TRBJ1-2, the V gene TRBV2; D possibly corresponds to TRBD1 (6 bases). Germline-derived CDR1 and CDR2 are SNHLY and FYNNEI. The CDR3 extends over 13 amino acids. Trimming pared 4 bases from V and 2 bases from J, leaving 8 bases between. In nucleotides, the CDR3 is TGTGCCAGCAGTGTACAGGGAAACTATGGCTACACCTTC. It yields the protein CASSVQGNYGYTF.

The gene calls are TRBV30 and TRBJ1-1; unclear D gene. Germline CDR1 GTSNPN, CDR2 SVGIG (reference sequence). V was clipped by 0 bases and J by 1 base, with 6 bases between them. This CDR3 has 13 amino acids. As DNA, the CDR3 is TGTGCCTGGAGTGTACTCTCGAACACTGAAGCTTTCTTT. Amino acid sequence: CAWSVLSNTEAFF.

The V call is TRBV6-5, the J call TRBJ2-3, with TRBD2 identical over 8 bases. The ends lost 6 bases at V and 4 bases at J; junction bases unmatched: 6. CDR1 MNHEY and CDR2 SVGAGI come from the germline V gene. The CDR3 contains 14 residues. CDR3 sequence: CASSYGGASDTQYF. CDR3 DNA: TGTGCCAGCAGCTACGGGGGGGCTTCAGATACGCAGTATTTT.

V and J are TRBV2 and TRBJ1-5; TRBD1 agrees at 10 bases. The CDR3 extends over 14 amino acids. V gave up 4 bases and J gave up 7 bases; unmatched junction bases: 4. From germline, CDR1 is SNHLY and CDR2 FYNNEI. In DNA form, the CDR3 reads TGTGCCAGCAGTGGACAGGGGGCAAGGCAGCCCCAGCATTTT. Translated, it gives CASSGQGARQPQHF.

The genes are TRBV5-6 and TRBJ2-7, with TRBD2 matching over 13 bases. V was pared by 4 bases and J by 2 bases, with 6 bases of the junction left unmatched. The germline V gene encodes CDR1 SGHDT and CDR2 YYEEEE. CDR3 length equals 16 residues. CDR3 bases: TGTGCCAGCAGCCGGACTAGCGGGAGTAGGGCCTACGAGCAGTACTTC. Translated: CASSRTSGSRAYEQYF.

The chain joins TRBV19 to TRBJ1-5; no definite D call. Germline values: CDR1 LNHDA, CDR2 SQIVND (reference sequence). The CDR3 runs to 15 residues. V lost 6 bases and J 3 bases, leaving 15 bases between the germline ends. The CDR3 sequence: CASSHNINPNQPQHF. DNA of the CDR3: TGTGCCAGTAGCCATAACATAAACCCCAATCAGCCCCAGCATTTT.

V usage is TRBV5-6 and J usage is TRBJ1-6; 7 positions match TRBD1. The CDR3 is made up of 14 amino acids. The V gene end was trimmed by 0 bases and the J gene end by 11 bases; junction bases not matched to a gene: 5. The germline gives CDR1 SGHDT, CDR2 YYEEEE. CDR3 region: CASSLEGQRAPLHF. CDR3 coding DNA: TGTGCCAGCAGCTTGGAGGGACAGAGGGCACCCCTCCACTTT.

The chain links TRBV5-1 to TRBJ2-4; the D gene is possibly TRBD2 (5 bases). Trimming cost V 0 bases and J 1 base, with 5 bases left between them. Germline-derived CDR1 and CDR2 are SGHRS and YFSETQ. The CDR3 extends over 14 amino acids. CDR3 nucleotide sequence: TGCGCCAGCAGCTTGGGAGGGGCCAAAAACATTCAGTACTTC. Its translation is CASSLGGAKNIQYF.

The chain's CDR3 is CASSTYRGEEQYF. CDR3 DNA: TGTGCCAGCTCAACATACAGGGGGGAAGAGCAGTACTTC. The chain joins TRBV18 to TRBJ2-7, with 8 bases lining up with TRBD1. J gave up 7 bases and V 5 bases, and 7 bases lay outside the gene matches. The CDR3 spans 13 residues. Per germline, CDR1 KGHSH and CDR2 LQKENI.